This T cell receptor (beta chain) was observed in a study of T cells in localized non-small cell lung cancer. In this sample, this clone turned up once. Its antigen is undetermined. Only in-frame clones appear in the TCRdb table, and some are missing; sequencing was by immunoSEQ multiplex PCR. This table holds 10,000 to 12,000 clones, roughly 77% found once. Study findings and constraints: Prolonged overall survival went with higher T cell density in the blood. Compared with tumor, uninvolved adjacent lung displayed greater T cell clonality, ranking highest overall. Researchers found a median around 59 of the top 100 tumor clones in adjacent lung.

This CDR3 is built from 15 residues. V shed 6 bases and J 7 bases; nucleotides not matched to a gene: 8. From germline, CDR1 is MNHEY and CDR2 SMNVEV (reference sequence). This receptor was taken from a male donor aged 60 or older with stage I lung adenocarcinoma. Sequences were derived from peripheral blood, sampled before any cancer treatment. The chain uses TRBV27 and TRBJ1-6; 8 bases align to TRBD1. This chain's CDR3 is CASRAIGQGNSPLHF. The CDR3 DNA follows: TGTGCCAGCAGGGCTATTGGACAGGGAAATTCACCCCTCCACTTT.